The 2 T cell receptor beta chains presented below share a single source sample, sequenced in a study of shared clonotypes between healthy human individuals. The naive CD8 fraction comprised CD45RO-negative cells positively selected for CCR7 and excluded terminally differentiated effector memory CD45RA+ cells. Data came from immunoSEQ multiplex PCR; TCRdb stores just in-frame clones and leaves some out. The data show 700,000 to 950,000 clones, with around 96% seen just once and roughly 0.23% held by the top ten. The sample was naive CD8+ T cells sorted from blood. The receptors here all came from a man aged 25 to 45 in good health.

For this clone: Other DNA sequences in this specimen translate into the identical CDR3. The chain joins TRBV7-9 to TRBJ2-7, with TRBD2 identical over 7 bases. The junction had 1 base not matched to a gene; V was cut back by 0 bases and J by 2 bases. The CDR3 extends over 14 amino acids. Germline CDR1 reads SEHNR; CDR2 reads FQNEAQ (reference sequence). CDR3 sequence (DNA): TGTGCCAGCAGCTTAGCGGGAGGGGCCTACGAGCAGTACTTC. Translation gives CASSLAGGAYEQYF.

V gene TRBV7-8 combines with J gene TRBJ2-2; D perhaps matches TRBD2 (5 bases). The CDR3 is 14 residues long. With 3 bases removed from V and 2 bases from J, the gap between germline ends came to 7 bases. Germline assignment: CDR1 SGHVS and CDR2 FQNEAQ. The CDR3 spells CASSLSGNTGELFF. DNA for the CDR3: TGTGCCAGCAGCTTGAGCGGCAACACCGGGGAGCTGTTTTTT.